This T cell receptor (beta chain) was captured by sequencing in a study of T cells after posttransplantation cyclophosphamide listed by TCRdb under 2016. Notes on the research overall: Using TRB sequencing, the study followed how the T cell repertoire rebuilt after myeloablative bone marrow transplantation with posttransplantation cyclophosphamide given as GVHD prophylaxis. In 3 patients, TRB sequencing was also performed on up to 3 more blood samples taken 2 to 5.2 years after transplant, and in several patients, pretransplant blood was also TRB-sequenced. Because TRA and TRB clonality correlated tightly in 9 samples, later TCR analyses were limited to TRB. Samples from some 40 PTCy-treated patients, along with samples from 16 of their related bone marrow donors, underwent antigen receptor sequencing. Public TRB sequences were compared against a database of over 3,000 sequences linked to responses to pathogens, tumor antigens, self-antigens and alloantigens. Blood from every one of the 30 to 40 PTCy patients who had 1-year posttransplant specimens underwent TRB sequencing. Overall study results and their limits: Across the approximately 46 patients, TRB clonality was highly associated with recipient CMV seropositivity and CMV reactivation, and diversity with PTCy was similar to that in the CNI/methotrexate controls. The TRB repertoires of T cells infiltrating skin or GI tract showed only limited overlap with the TRB repertoires of T cells in blood. Donor-recipient similarity was low at 1-2 months but increased during the first year, and donor CD8+ memory clones often dominated later blood repertoires.

What this sample's treatment or condition label stands for: high-dose cyclophosphamide on days +3 and +4 as single-agent GVHD prophylaxis. Patients in the PTCy group got busulfan and fludarabine conditioning, a marrow graft from a related or unrelated donor, and cyclophosphamide on days +3 and +4. PTCy-treated patients were drawn from a prospective multi-institutional clinical trial. Peripheral blood and bone marrow mononuclear cells were isolated by Ficoll-Hypaque density centrifugation and cryopreserved. With respect to this clone: Its antigen is currently not known. Within one base of it there is no much larger clone, and no base qualities were kept.

Genomic DNA was the input for TRB sequencing, which was run either with the immunoSEQ assay at survey resolution or with the hsTCRB kit. In the authors' own workflow: The immunoSEQ software handled the initial read processing, while the LymphoSeq R package was used for the repertoire analyses. Clonality was computed as 1 minus normalized Shannon entropy; Gini coefficient was also calculated for each TRB dataset. To infer phenotypes in unsorted samples, TRB sequences from sorted subsets of the recipient or donor were mapped onto the unsorted samples of the same recipient. TCRdb mirrors the immuneACCESS table, restricted to in-frame sequences. Some clones are absent from its copies; in checked studies, under half trace to an unresolved V gene, and the reason for the others is unknown. For V, J and clone size, that table is used; D and trimming come from the DNA. The sample table shows approximately 45,000 clones, and less than 95% are seen once. Jointly, the top ten make up 2.5% of the sample.

Per the germline V gene (reference sequence), GTSNPN is the CDR1 and SVGIG is the CDR2. V ends up 6 bases short and J 0 bases short, with an unmatched junction base count of 5. The CDR3 runs 14 amino acids, cysteine and valine included. Only the CDR3 part of the read is kept: 42 bases, read in frame from the first base. The rearrangement combines TRBV30 with TRBJ2-7; 10 bases in the junction line up with TRBD2. The source is a male patient over 55 who received an allogeneic stem cell transplant from a related donor and was CMV-positive. After a transplant, the graft donor may have provided part of the T cells. This sample comprised PBMCs, obtained around 60 days after allogeneic stem cell transplant with posttransplant cyclophosphamide. The CDR3: CACERTSGSYEQYV. The sequenced DNA: TGTGCCTGTGAAAGGACTAGCGGCTCCTACGAGCAGTACGTC.